This TCR beta chain was sequenced during a study of blood T cell repertoires in COVID-19. Study at large: Donors in the United States, Italy and Spain gave samples during acute or convalescent COVID-19. In each case, the material was cDNA or gDNA derived from T cells, B-cell-depleted T cells, or PBMCs.

Per the study methods: Amplification of reference gene primers was used by the study to estimate nucleated cell counts. Some clones are missing from TCRdb's copy, which holds only in-frame ones; the method was immunoSEQ multiplex PCR. The DNA gave D and trimming, while V, J and clone size come from that table. The table lists 70,000 to 100,000 clones, roughly 80% of them singletons, with 15% to 17% in the top ten. This sequence was found in an elderly woman with acute or convalescent COVID-19. The sequenced sample was peripheral blood.

The CDR3 region is CASRGLAGVGGTDTQYF. The DNA for the CDR3 is TGTGCCAGTAGGGGACTAGCGGGAGTCGGGGGAACAGATACGCAGTATTTT. The chain couples TRBV19 to TRBJ2-3; TRBD2 aligns across 14 bases. CDR1 is LNHDA and CDR2 is SQIVND in the germline V gene (reference sequence). The CDR3 length is 17 residues. J was trimmed by 3 bases and V by 6 bases; bases with no gene match: 8.